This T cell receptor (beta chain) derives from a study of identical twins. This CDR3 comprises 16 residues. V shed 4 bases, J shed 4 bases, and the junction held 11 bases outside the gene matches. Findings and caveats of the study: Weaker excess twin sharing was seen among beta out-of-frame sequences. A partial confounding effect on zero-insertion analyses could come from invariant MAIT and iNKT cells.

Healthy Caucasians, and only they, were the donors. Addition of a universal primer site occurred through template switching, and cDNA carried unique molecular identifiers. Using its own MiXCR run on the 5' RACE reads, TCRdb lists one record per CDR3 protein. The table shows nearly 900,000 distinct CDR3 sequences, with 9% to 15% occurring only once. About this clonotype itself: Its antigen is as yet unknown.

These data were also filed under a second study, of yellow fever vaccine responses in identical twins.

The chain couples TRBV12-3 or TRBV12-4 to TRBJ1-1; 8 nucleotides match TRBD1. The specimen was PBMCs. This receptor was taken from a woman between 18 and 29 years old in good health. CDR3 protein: CASSSDRANFRTEAFF. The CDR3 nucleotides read TGTGCCAGCAGTTCGGACAGGGCCAATTTCCGCACTGAAGCTTTCTTT.